The 13 T cell receptor beta chains given below trace back to one sample, sequenced in a study of blood T cell repertoires in COVID-19 (dated by TCRdb to about 2020). Library method: the immunoSEQ multiplex PCR assay. TCRdb's version of the immuneACCESS table is confined to in-frame rearrangements and falls short of the full clone set. An unresolved V gene accounts for under half of the shortfall where checked; the remainder is of unknown origin. The sample contains 70,000 to 90,000 clones, 65% to 90% of them found a single time. Clones ranked in the top ten supply under 4.5% of the sample. The sequenced material came from peripheral blood. These receptor sequences come from a man aged 55-75 years with acute or convalescent COVID-19.

V is TRBV7-2 and J is TRBJ2-3, with 11 positions matching TRBD2. Trimming cost V 3 bases and J 5 bases; bases outside gene matches: 10. This CDR3 region has 17 residues. Germline assignment: CDR1 SGHTA and CDR2 FQGNSA. The chain's CDR3 is CASSFTGSGGAGDTQYF. CDR3 in DNA: TGTGCCAGCAGCTTTACGGGTAGCGGGGGGGCCGGAGATACGCAGTATTTT.

This clone was recorded a few times. The rearrangement joins TRBV24-1 to TRBJ1-4; D is unclear. The CDR3 extends over 10 amino acids. The germline V and J ends were trimmed by 12 bases and 5 bases, with 6 bases remaining between them. From germline, CDR1 is KGHDR and CDR2 SFDVKD. CDR3 sequence reads: CAPNNEKLFF. The CDR3 nucleotides are TGTGCCCCTAACAATGAAAAACTGTTTTTT.

The CDR3 is CASSLAGTANSPLHF. The CDR3 nucleotides are TGCGCCAGCAGCTTGGCCGGGACAGCTAATTCACCCCTCCACTTT. This rearrangement joins TRBV5-1 to TRBJ1-6, with 7 bases fitting TRBD1. The V gene's germline CDR1 is SGHRS and CDR2 YFSETQ. The V gene end was trimmed by 0 bases and the J gene end by 6 bases; junction bases not matched to a gene: 3. The CDR3 consists of 15 residues.

The V gene is TRBV5-1, the J gene TRBJ1-3; 7 nucleotides align to TRBD1. The CDR3 runs to 14 residues. Per the germline V gene, CDR1 is SGHRS and CDR2 is YFSETQ. Losses at the gene ends were 5 bases for V and 2 bases for J; bases not matched to a gene: 4. CDR3 DNA sequence: TGCGCCAGCAGGGGGGACAGAGCTGGAAACACCATATATTTT. Amino acid sequence: CASRGDRAGNTIYF.

This chain uses TRBV9 with TRBJ1-2; 7 bases map to TRBD1. This CDR3 is 15 amino acids long. V shed 2 bases and J 2 bases; nucleotides not matched to a gene: 6. In germline, CDR1 is SGDLS, CDR2 YYNGEE. CDR3 region: CASSVLGRGNYGYTF. As DNA, the CDR3 is TGTGCCAGCAGCGTGTTGGGCAGGGGGAACTATGGCTACACCTTC.

The chain has TRBV3-1 (or the pseudogene TRBV3-2) and TRBJ1-2; D remains unclear. The germline gives CDR1 LGHDT, CDR2 YNNKEL (reference sequence). The V gene lost 1 base and the J gene lost 2 bases, with 5 bases spanning the gap. This CDR3 region has 13 residues. CDR3 sequence reads: CASSQGRNYGYTF. CDR3 in DNA: TGTGCCAGCAGCCAAGGGCGGAACTATGGCTACACCTTC.

This chain links TRBV27 with TRBJ1-5, with 8 bases aligning to TRBD1. The length of the CDR3 is 13 residues. The germline V gene encodes CDR1 MNHEY and CDR2 SMNVEV (reference sequence). V shed 6 bases, J shed 7 bases, and the junction held 5 bases outside the gene matches. CDR3 sequence reads: CASSPGGWQPQHF. The CDR3 nucleotides are TGTGCCAGCAGCCCAGGGGGCTGGCAGCCCCAGCATTTT.

The chain joins TRBV10-1 to TRBJ2-1; 9 positions agree with TRBD1. The germline V gene encodes CDR1 WNHNN and CDR2 SYGVQD (reference sequence). With V trimmed by 5 bases and J by 8 bases, 4 bases remained unmatched. This CDR3 comprises 13 residues. CDR3 loop: CASSRTGEDEQFF. DNA of the CDR3: TGCGCCAGCAGTAGGACAGGGGAGGATGAGCAGTTCTTC.

This chain joins TRBV4-3 and TRBJ1-2; 9 bases align to TRBD1. Germline CDR1 LGHNA, CDR2 YSLEER. V gave up 5 bases and J gave up 2 bases; unmatched junction bases: 0. This CDR3 has 13 amino acids. DNA of the CDR3: TGCGCCAGCAGCGGACAGGGGAACTATGGCTACACCTTC. Translating it yields CASSGQGNYGYTF.

This chain joins TRBV27 and TRBJ2-7, with 11 positions matching TRBD1. Germline trimming cut 5 bases from V and 2 bases from J; bases unmatched to any gene: 8. The germline gives CDR1 MNHEY, CDR2 SMNVEV (reference sequence). The CDR3 extends over 16 amino acids. CDR3 in amino acids: CASSRVPGQGAYEQYF. The CDR3 region has the DNA TGTGCCAGCAGTCGTGTTCCGGGACAGGGGGCCTACGAGCAGTACTTC.

The V call is TRBV3-1 (or the pseudogene TRBV3-2), the J call TRBJ2-1; D is possibly TRBD1 (5 bases). The germline V gene has CDR1 LGHDT and CDR2 YNNKEL (reference sequence). V lost 1 base, J lost 6 bases, and 13 bases lay in between. The CDR3 is 15 residues long. CDR3 region: CASSQGRSGFNEQFF. CDR3 nucleotide sequence: TGTGCCAGCAGCCAAGGGCGGTCAGGGTTCAATGAGCAGTTCTTC.

V is TRBV11-3 and J is TRBJ2-3; possible D gene TRBD2, 6 bases. CDR3 length equals 14 residues. Trimming stripped 1 base from V and 6 bases from J, with 11 bases between. In germline, CDR1 is SGHNT, CDR2 YENEEA. The CDR3 loop is CASSLVGTLDTQYF. In nucleotides, the CDR3 is TGTGCCAGCAGCTTAGTAGGGACTTTGGATACGCAGTATTTT. Filled out from reference TRBV11-3 and TRBJ2-3, the complete variable domain reads EAGVVQSPRYKIIEKKQPVAFWCNPISGHNTLYWYLQNLGQGPELLIRYENEEAVDDSQLPKDRFSAERLKGVDSTLKIQPAELGDSAVYLCASSLVGTLDTQYFGPGTRLTVL.

V gene TRBV3-1 (or the pseudogene TRBV3-2) combines with J gene TRBJ1-6, with D tentatively TRBD1 (5 bases). Per germline, CDR1 LGHDT and CDR2 YNNKEL (reference sequence). Trimming removed 3 bases from V and 14 bases from J, with 14 bases in between. The CDR3 length is 13 residues. CDR3 sequence reads: CASSQEPLGALHF. CDR3 nucleotide sequence: TGTGCCAGCAGCCAGGAACCCTTAGGGGCCCTCCACTTT.